The 18 T cell receptor beta chains below were found in one sample sequenced in a study of cytomegalovirus exposure and HLA in healthy donors. The PCR had 60 Vbeta and 13 Jbeta primers. Libraries were prepared by immunoSEQ multiplex PCR; TCRdb keeps only in-frame clonotypes and omits some of them. Here the sample spans 200,000 to 300,000 clones, roughly four fifths being singletons. Sequencing was done on a sample of PBMCs. These receptors originate from a woman aged 60 to 75 in good health and CMV-seropositive.

Worth noting for this clone: Different DNA sequences within this sample yield the same CDR3. The rearrangement links TRBV6-5 to TRBJ1-5; the D gene is possibly TRBD1 (5 bases). This CDR3 is 12 amino acids long. Trimming pared 4 bases from V and 4 bases from J, leaving 5 bases between. The germline gives CDR1 MNHEY, CDR2 SVGAGI. The CDR3 DNA reads TGTGCCAGCAGTTCAGGGAATCAGCCCCAGCATTTT. As protein: CASSSGNQPQHF.

The table lists this clone with a count of one. This chain links TRBV27 with TRBJ2-7; perhaps TRBD2 as D (5 bases). This CDR3 is 15 amino acids long. Trimming pared 4 bases from V and 2 bases from J, leaving 15 bases between. Germline CDR1 is MNHEY and CDR2 is SMNVEV (reference sequence). CDR3 DNA: TGTGCCAGCAGTTGGAGGCTGCGATTCCCCTACGAGCAGTACTTC. Its protein is CASSWRLRFPYEQYF.

The chain is built from TRBV7-9 and TRBJ2-1; 10 bases align to TRBD2. V shed 1 base and J 9 bases; nucleotides not matched to a gene: 9. Germline lookup yields CDR1 SEHNR and CDR2 FQNEAQ (reference sequence). CDR3 length: 16 amino acids. The CDR3 loop is CASSLVLAGEPTEQFF. The CDR3 DNA follows: TGTGCCAGCAGCTTAGTTCTAGCGGGAGAGCCCACTGAGCAGTTCTTC.

This clone was counted only a few times. This rearrangement joins TRBV2 to TRBJ2-7; D perhaps matches TRBD1 (5 bases). Germline V gene lookup returns CDR1 SNHLY and CDR2 FYNNEI. V lost 4 bases to trimming and J lost 1 base, with 11 bases between them. The CDR3 has 14 residues. The CDR3 spells CASSAGHISYEQYF. The CDR3 DNA sequence: TGTGCCAGCAGTGCAGGACATATTTCCTACGAGCAGTACTTC.

V usage is TRBV4-1 and J usage is TRBJ2-5, with D tentatively TRBD2 (9 bases). Germline V CDR1 and CDR2: MGHRA, YSYEKL. Deletions cut 0 bases from V and 3 bases from J, with 17 bases between. CDR3 length: 17 residues. In nucleotides, the CDR3 is TGCGCCAGCAGCCAAGATGTCCTAGCGGGACAGGAAGAGACCCAGTACTTC. It is translated as CASSQDVLAGQEETQYF.

This chain joins TRBV5-1 and TRBJ2-7; D possibly corresponds to TRBD1 (6 bases). The length of the CDR3 is 12 residues. In germline, CDR1 is SGHRS, CDR2 YFSETQ. V was trimmed by 2 bases and J by 6 bases, leaving 9 bases between them. The CDR3 nucleotides are TGCGCCAGCAGCTTAACCAGGGGCGAGCAGTACTTC. Translation gives CASSLTRGEQYF. The complete variable domain, with remaining parts taken from reference TRBV5-1 and TRBJ2-7, reads KAGVTQTPRYLIKTRGQQVTLSCSPISGHRSVSWYQQTPGQGLQFLFEYFSETQRNKGNFPGRFSGRQFSNSRSEMNVSTLELGDSALYLCASSLTRGEQYFGPGTRLTVT.

For the CDR3, the DNA is TGTGCCAGCAGTGGACAGAACTCCTACGAGCAGTACTTC. It is translated as CASSGQNSYEQYF. The chain links TRBV6-1 to TRBJ2-5, with D perhaps TRBD1 (5 bases). The assigned J gene may be wrong: the sequence end matches TRBJ2-7 better. This CDR3 spans 13 amino acids. Germline values: CDR1 MNHNS, CDR2 SASEGT.

V and J are TRBV7-3 and TRBJ2-5; 8 bases fit TRBD1. CDR3 length: 13 residues. V trimming: 4 bases; J trimming: 7 bases; junction bases outside the gene matches: 5. The V gene's germline CDR1 is SGHTA and CDR2 FQGTGA. The CDR3 sequence: CASSSDRVGTQYF. Written as DNA, the CDR3 is TGTGCCAGCAGCTCGGACAGGGTAGGGACCCAGTACTTC. Full variable domain (remainder filled in from reference TRBV7-3 and TRBJ2-5): GAGVSQTPSNKVTEKGKYVELRCDPISGHTALYWYRQSLGQGPEFLIYFQGTGAADDSGLPNDRFFAVRPEGSVSTLKIQRTERGDSAVYLCASSSDRVGTQYFGPGTRLLVL.

This chain joins TRBV14 and TRBJ2-2, with 11 bases lining up with TRBD1. The J segment lost 5 bases and the V segment lost 1 base, leaving 3 bases of the junction unmatched. The germline V gene has CDR1 SGHDN and CDR2 FVKESK. The CDR3 runs to 16 residues. The chain's CDR3 is CASSQGDRGSTGELFF. The CDR3 DNA follows: TGTGCCAGCAGCCAAGGGGACAGGGGGTCTACCGGGGAGCTGTTTTTT.

With regard to this clone: At the DNA level, this CDR3 is encoded by other sequences in the same sample as well. The CDR3 loop reads CASSLVQGGNYGYTF. The CDR3 DNA sequence: TGCGCCAGCAGCTTGGTTCAGGGTGGAAACTATGGCTACACCTTC. The rearrangement links TRBV5-1 to TRBJ1-2; the D gene is possibly TRBD1 (5 bases). The CDR3 runs to 15 residues. Germline CDR1 SGHRS, CDR2 YFSETQ. V gave up 0 bases and J gave up 2 bases, with 11 bases separating them. Complete variable domain (other parts from reference TRBV5-1 and TRBJ1-2): KAGVTQTPRYLIKTRGQQVTLSCSPISGHRSVSWYQQTPGQGLQFLFEYFSETQRNKGNFPGRFSGRQFSNSRSEMNVSTLELGDSALYLCASSLVQGGNYGYTFGSGTRLTVV.

The chain uses TRBV27 and TRBJ2-3; a possible D gene is TRBD2 (5 bases). Trimming stripped 1 base from V and 0 bases from J, with 20 bases between. CDR1 is MNHEY and CDR2 is SMNVEV in the germline V gene (reference sequence). The CDR3 sequence is 19 residues long. The CDR3 DNA follows: TGTGCCAGCAGTTTATGGGCACCCTCGGGATCTACAAGCACAGATACGCAGTATTTT. It translates to CASSLWAPSGSTSTDTQYF.

This chain connects TRBV2 to TRBJ2-3; TRBD2 aligns across 7 bases. The CDR3 has 15 residues. The junction had 8 bases not matched to a gene; V was cut back by 4 bases and J by 4 bases. Germline CDR1 SNHLY, CDR2 FYNNEI. In DNA form, the CDR3 reads TGTGCCAGCAGTGTCGGAGGGAGGGGCCCAGATACGCAGTATTTT. Translation gives CASSVGGRGPDTQYF.

In the case of this clone: Additional DNA sequences in this sample encode the identical CDR3. The CDR3, as DNA: TGTGCCAGCACCTCGGGGTACGAGCAGTACTTC. The encoded protein is CASTSGYEQYF. This sequence joins TRBV6-5 and TRBJ2-7; perhaps TRBD2 as D (5 bases). V was cut by 7 bases and J by 4 bases, with 8 bases left in between. This CDR3 contains 11 residues. The germline CDR1 and CDR2 sequences are MNHEY and SVGAGI.

V is TRBV7-9 and J is TRBJ2-2, with 7 bases fitting TRBD2. The germline gives CDR1 SEHNR, CDR2 FQNEAQ (reference sequence). The CDR3 loop spans 15 amino acids. V dropped 5 bases and J dropped 3; count of bases not matched to a gene: 6. Here the CDR3 reads CASSVREFDTGELFF. In DNA, the CDR3 is TGTGCCAGCAGCGTGCGGGAGTTCGACACCGGGGAGCTGTTTTTT.

This chain links TRBV5-1 with TRBJ1-1; D not certain. The CDR3 has 13 amino acids. The germline gives CDR1 SGHRS, CDR2 YFSETQ. V was clipped by 5 bases and J by 5 bases, with 13 bases between them. In DNA form, the CDR3 reads TGCGCCAGCAGTTCCTACTCGGGGACTGAAGCTTTCTTT. Encoded protein: CASSSYSGTEAFF.

The chain has TRBV27 and TRBJ1-5; 7 bases map to TRBD1. CDR1 and CDR2 from the germline V gene are MNHEY and SMNVEV (reference sequence). The V gene end was trimmed by 5 bases and the J gene end by 0 bases; junction bases not matched to a gene: 7. The CDR3 spans 16 residues. In DNA, the CDR3 is TGTGCCAGCAGTAGGGGACAGCCACTTAGCAATCAGCCCCAGCATTTT. Amino acid sequence: CASSRGQPLSNQPQHF.

This sequence joins TRBV10-3 and TRBJ2-2, with 10 positions matching TRBD2. The CDR3 loop spans 17 amino acids. With V trimmed by 11 bases and J by 1 base, 13 bases remained unmatched. Germline V lookup: CDR1 ENHRY, CDR2 SYGVKD. DNA of the CDR3: TGTGCCGCGCAGACCTGGGCTAGCGGGGGGAACACCGGGGAGCTGTTTTTT. This sequence encodes CAAQTWASGGNTGELFF.

The chain uses TRBV19 and TRBJ2-7, with TRBD1 identical over 9 bases. The CDR3 is 15 amino acids. Per germline, CDR1 LNHDA and CDR2 SQIVND (reference sequence). The trim removed 6 bases at V and 0 bases at J, leaving 6 bases unmatched. The DNA of the CDR3 is TGTGCCAGTAGCCAACCGACAGGGGGCTCCTACGAGCAGTACTTC. Its protein product is CASSQPTGGSYEQYF.